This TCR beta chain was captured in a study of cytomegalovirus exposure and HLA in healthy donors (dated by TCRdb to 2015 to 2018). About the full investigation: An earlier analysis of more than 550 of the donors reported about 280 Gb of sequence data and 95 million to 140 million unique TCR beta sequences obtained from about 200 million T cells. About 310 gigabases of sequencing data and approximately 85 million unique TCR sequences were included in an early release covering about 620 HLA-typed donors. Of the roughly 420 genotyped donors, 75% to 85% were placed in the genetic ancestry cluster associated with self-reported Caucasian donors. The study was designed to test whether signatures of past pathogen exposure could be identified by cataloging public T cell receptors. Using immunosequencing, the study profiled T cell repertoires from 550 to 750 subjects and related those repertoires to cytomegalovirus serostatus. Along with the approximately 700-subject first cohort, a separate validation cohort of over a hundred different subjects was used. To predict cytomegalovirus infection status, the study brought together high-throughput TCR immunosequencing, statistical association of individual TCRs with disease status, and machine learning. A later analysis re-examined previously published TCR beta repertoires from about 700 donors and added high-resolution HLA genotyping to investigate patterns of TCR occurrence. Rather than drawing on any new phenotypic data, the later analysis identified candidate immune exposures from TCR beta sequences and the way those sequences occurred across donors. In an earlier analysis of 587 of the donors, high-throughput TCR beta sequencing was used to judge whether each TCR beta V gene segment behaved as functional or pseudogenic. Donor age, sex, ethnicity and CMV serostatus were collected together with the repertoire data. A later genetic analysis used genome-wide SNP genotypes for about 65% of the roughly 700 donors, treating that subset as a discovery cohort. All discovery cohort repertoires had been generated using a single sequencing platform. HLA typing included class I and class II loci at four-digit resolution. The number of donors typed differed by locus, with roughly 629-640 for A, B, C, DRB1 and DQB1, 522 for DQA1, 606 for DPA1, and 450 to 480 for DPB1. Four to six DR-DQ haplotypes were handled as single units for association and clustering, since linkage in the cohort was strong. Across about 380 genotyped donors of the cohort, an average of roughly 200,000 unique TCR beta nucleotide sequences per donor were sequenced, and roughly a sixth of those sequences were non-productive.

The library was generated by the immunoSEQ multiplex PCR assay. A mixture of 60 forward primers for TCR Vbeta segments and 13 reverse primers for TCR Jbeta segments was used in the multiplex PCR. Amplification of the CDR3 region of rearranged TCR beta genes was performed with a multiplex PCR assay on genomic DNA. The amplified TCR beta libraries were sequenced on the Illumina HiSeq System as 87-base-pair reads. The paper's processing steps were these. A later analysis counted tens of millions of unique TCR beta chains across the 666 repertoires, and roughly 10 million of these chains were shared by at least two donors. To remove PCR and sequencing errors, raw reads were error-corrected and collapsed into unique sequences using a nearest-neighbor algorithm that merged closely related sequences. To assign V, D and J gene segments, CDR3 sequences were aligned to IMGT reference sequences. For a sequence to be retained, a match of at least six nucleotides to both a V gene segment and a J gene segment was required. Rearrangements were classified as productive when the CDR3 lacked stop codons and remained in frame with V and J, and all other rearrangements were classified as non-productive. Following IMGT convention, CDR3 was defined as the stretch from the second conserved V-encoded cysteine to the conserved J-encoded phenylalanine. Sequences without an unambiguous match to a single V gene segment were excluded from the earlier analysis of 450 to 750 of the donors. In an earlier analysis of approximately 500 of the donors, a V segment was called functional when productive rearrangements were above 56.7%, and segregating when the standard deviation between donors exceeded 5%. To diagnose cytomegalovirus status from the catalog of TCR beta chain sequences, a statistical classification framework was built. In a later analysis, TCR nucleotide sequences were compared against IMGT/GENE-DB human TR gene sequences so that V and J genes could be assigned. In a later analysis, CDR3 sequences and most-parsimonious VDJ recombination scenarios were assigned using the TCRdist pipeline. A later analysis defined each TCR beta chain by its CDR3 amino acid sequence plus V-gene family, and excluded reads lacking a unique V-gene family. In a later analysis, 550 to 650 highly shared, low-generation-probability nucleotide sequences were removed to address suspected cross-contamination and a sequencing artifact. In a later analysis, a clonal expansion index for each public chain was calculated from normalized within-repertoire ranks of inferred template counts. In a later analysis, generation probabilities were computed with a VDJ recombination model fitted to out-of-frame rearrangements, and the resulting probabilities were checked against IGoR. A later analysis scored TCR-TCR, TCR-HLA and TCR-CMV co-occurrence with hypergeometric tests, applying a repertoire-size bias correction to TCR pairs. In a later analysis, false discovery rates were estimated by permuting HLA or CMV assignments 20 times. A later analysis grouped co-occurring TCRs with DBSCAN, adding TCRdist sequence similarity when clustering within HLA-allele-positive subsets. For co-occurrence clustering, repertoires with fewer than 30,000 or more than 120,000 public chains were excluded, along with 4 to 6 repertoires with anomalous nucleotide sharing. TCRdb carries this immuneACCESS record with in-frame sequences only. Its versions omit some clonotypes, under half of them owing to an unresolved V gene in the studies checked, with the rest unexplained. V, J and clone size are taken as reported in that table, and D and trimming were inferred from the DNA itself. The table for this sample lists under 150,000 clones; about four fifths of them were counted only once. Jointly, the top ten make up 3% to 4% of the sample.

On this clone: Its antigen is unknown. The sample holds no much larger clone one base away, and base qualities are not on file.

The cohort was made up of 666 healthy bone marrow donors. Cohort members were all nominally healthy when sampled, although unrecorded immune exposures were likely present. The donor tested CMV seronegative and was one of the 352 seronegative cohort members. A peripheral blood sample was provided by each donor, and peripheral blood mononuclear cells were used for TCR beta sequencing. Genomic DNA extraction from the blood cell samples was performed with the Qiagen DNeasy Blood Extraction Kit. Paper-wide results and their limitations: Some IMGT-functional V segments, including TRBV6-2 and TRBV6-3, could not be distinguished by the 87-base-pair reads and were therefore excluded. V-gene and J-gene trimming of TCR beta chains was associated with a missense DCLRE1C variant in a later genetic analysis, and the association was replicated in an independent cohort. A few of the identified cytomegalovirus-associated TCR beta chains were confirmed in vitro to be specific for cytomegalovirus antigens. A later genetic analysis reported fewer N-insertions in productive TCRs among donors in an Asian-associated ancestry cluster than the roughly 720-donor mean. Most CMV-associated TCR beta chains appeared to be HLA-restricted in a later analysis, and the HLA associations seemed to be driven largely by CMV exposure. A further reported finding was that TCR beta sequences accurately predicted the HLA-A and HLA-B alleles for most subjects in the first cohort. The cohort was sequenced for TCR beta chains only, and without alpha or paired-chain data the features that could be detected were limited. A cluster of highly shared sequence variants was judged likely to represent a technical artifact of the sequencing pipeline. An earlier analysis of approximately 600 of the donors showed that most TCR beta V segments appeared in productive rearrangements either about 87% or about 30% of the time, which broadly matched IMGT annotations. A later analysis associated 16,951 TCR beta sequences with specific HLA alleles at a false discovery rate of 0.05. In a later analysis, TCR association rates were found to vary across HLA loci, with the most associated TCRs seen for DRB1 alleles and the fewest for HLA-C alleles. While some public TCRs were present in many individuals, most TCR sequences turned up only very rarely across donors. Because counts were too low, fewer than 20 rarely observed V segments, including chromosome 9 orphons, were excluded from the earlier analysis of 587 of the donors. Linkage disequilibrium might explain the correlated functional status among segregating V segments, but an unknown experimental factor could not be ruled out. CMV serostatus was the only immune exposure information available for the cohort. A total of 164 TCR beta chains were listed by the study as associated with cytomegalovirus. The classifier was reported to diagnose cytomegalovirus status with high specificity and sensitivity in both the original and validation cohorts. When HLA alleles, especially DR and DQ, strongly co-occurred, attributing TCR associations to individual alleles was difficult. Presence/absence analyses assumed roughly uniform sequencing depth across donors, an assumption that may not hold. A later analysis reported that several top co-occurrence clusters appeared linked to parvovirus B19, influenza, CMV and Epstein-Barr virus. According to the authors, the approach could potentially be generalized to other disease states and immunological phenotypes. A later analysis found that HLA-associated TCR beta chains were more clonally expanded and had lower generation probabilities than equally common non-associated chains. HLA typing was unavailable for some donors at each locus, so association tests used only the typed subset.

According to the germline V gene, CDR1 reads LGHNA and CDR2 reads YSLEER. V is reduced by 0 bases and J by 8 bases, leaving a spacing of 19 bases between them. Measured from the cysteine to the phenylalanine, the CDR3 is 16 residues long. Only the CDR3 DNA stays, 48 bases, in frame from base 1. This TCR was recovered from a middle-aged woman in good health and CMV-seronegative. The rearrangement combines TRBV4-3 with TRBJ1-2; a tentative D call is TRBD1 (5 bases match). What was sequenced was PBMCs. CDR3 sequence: CASSQDESLGGEGYTF. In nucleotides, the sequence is TGCGCCAGCAGCCAAGACGAAAGCCTCGGGGGGGAAGGCTACACCTTC.